This T cell receptor (beta chain) was captured by sequencing in a study of vaccination effects on CD4 cells after COVID-19. Study-level background: Post-vaccine sampling occurred a median 72 days after the second dose.

The CDR3 consists of 15 residues. The germline V and J ends were trimmed by 4 bases and 4 bases, with 14 bases remaining between them. Germline CDR1 LGHNA, CDR2 YSLEER. Worth noting for this clone: Its antigen remains unknown.

Sequencing used immunoSEQ multiplex PCR; TCRdb keeps in-frame clones, though not all of them. The data contain about 69,000 clones, just under 75% of them seen just once; the ten biggest clones take up under 2%. Pools of viral peptides were used by the ViraFEST assay to expand antigen-specific CD4+ T cells ahead of sequencing. CD4+ T cell isolation took place after approximately 11 days of culture. Participants were given two doses of BNT162b2 or mRNA-1273 vaccine. The sequencing used CD4+ T cells from PBMCs cultured with HCoV-229E spike peptides, collected after COVID-19 vaccination. The chain couples TRBV4-3 to TRBJ2-1, with D perhaps assigned TRBD1 or TRBD2 (5 bases each). The source is a human donor who received a COVID-19 vaccine. CDR3 in amino acids: CASSPTGTLYNEQFF. In DNA form, the CDR3 reads TGCGCCAGCAGCCCGACCGGGACGTTGTACAATGAGCAGTTCTTC.